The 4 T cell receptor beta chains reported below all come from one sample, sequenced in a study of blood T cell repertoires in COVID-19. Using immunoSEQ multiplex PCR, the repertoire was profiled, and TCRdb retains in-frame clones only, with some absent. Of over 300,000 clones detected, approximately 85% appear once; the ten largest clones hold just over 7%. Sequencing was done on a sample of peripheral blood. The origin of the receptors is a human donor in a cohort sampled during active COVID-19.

The CDR3 region is CASTVRFMGQINSPLHF. In DNA, the CDR3 is TGTGCCAGCACCGTCCGCTTTATGGGACAGATTAATTCACCCCTCCACTTT. J is TRBJ1-6 and V is TRBV11-2; 7 nucleotides match TRBD1. This CDR3 is built from 17 residues. V shed 7 bases, J shed 6 bases, and the junction held 15 bases outside the gene matches. Germline values: CDR1 SGHAT, CDR2 FQNNGV. Variable domain in full (rest from reference TRBV11-2 and TRBJ1-6): EAGVAQSPRYKIIEKRQSVAFWCNPISGHATLYWYQQILGQGPKLLIQFQNNGVVDDSQLPKDRFSAERLKGVDSTLKIQPAKLEDSAVYLCASTVRFMGQINSPLHFGNGTRLTVT.

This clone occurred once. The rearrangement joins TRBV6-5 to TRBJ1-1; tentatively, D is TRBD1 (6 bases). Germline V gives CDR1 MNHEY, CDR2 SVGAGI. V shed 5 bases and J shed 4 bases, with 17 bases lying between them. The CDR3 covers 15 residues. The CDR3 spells CASSHFTNRVTEAFF. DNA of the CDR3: TGTGCCAGCAGTCACTTCACGAACAGGGTCACTGAAGCTTTCTTT.

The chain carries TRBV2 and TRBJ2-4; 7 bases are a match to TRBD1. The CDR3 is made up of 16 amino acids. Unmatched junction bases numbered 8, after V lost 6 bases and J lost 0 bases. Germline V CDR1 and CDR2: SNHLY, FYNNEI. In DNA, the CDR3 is TGTGCCAGCAGCCCCGACAGGGTTCTAGCCAAAAACATTCAGTACTTC. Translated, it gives CASSPDRVLAKNIQYF.

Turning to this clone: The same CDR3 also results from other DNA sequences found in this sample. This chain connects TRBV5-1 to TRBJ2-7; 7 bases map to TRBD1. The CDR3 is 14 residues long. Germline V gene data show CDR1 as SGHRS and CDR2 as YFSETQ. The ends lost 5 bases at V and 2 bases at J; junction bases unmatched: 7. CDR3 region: CASSLGGLTYEQYF. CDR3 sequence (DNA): TGCGCCAGCAGTCTAGGGGGCCTCACCTACGAGCAGTACTTC.